Below are 11 T cell receptor beta chains sequenced from a single sample in a study of blood T cell repertoires in COVID-19. Generated by immunoSEQ multiplex PCR, the TCRdb table keeps only in-frame clones and is missing some. The sample contains more than 65,000 clones, approximately 84% of which appear only once. The sample was peripheral blood. The receptors here all came from a man aged 55 to 70 with active or convalescent COVID-19.

The V and J genes are TRBV14 and TRBJ1-2, with D perhaps TRBD1 (5 bases). This CDR3 comprises 13 residues. V was pared by 1 base and J by 8 bases, with 11 bases between. Germline assignment: CDR1 SGHDN and CDR2 FVKESK. Here the CDR3 DNA reads TGTGCCAGCAGCCAAGCTGGGAAGGGGGGCTACACCTTC. Residues: CASSQAGKGGYTF.

The CDR3 spells CASRTHTVNYGYTF. The CDR3, as DNA: TGTGCCAGCAGGACCCACACAGTTAACTATGGCTACACCTTC. The gene calls are TRBV28 and TRBJ1-2; D not certain. V lost 6 bases to trimming and J lost 1 base, with 12 bases between them. The CDR3 has 14 amino acids. Germline values: CDR1 MDHEN, CDR2 SYDVKM.

J is TRBJ1-1 and V is TRBV6-1; the D is unclear. CDR1 and CDR2 from the germline V gene are MNHNS and SASEGT. Trimming removed 4 bases at V and 0 bases at J, with 15 bases between. This CDR3 spans 16 amino acids. CDR3 bases: TGTGCCAGCAGTGTCATTGGGCCCCCCGTGAACACTGAAGCTTTCTTT. This codes for CASSVIGPPVNTEAFF.

The rearrangement joins TRBV11-2 to TRBJ2-2; TRBD1 might be the D (6 bases). The germline V gene has CDR1 SGHAT and CDR2 FQNNGV. Trimming shortened V by 5 bases and J by 7 bases, and 20 bases separated the two germline ends. CDR3 size: 16 residues. The CDR3 spells CASSPGLPGVGGELFF. CDR3 coding DNA: TGTGCCAGCAGCCCAGGCCTGCCAGGGGTTGGCGGGGAGCTGTTTTTT.

The V call is TRBV10-3, the J call TRBJ2-3; 16 bases agree with TRBD2. Trimming took 2 bases from V and 5 from J; bases not matched to a gene: 7. The CDR3 consists of 18 residues. CDR1 and CDR2 (germline): ENHRY, SYGVKD. The CDR3 nucleotides are TGTGCCATCAGTGAGACCGGGACTAGCGGGGGGGCCAAAGATACGCAGTATTTT. It codes for CAISETGTSGGAKDTQYF.

The chain joins TRBV18 to TRBJ1-1; unclear D gene. Trimming removed 1 base at V and 1 base at J, with 10 bases between. This CDR3 region has 15 residues. Germline loops: CDR1 KGHSH, CDR2 LQKENI. The DNA of the CDR3 is TGTGCCAGCTCACCACGTGAGGGAACGAACACTGAAGCTTTCTTT. Translated: CASSPREGTNTEAFF.

This clone was seen a single time. The CDR3 here is CASSHTTGVTDTIYF. The CDR3 DNA sequence: TGCGCCAGCAGCCATACGACAGGGGTTACAGACACCATATATTTT. The V gene is TRBV4-3, the J gene TRBJ1-3; 8 bases line up with TRBD1. The CDR3 length is 15 residues. Germline CDR1 and CDR2: LGHNA and YSLEER. Trimming took 3 bases from V and 8 from J; bases not matched to a gene: 9.

V gene TRBV5-1 combines with J gene TRBJ2-2; TRBD2 is a possible D gene (5 bases). The CDR3 is made up of 15 amino acids. Trimming removed 0 bases at V and 3 bases at J, with 9 bases between. CDR1 is SGHRS, CDR2 YFSETQ, per germline. The CDR3 sequence: CASSLVGSDTGELFF. In DNA form, the CDR3 reads TGCGCCAGCAGCTTGGTGGGGAGCGACACCGGGGAGCTGTTTTTT.

The gene calls are TRBV19 and TRBJ2-7, with D maybe TRBD2 (6 bases). Per the germline V gene, CDR1 is LNHDA and CDR2 is SQIVND (reference sequence). This CDR3 has 13 amino acids. V was pared by 3 bases and J by 4 bases, with 10 bases between. The CDR3 loop reads CASSMGGGYEQYF. CDR3 DNA sequence: TGTGCCAGTAGTATGGGGGGAGGTTACGAGCAGTACTTC.

This clone turned up a few times. The chain carries TRBV19 and TRBJ1-2; 7 bases are a match to TRBD1. V lost 10 bases, J lost 8 bases, and 10 bases stayed unmatched. The CDR3 is made up of 12 amino acids. The germline gives CDR1 LNHDA, CDR2 SQIVND (reference sequence). The CDR3 DNA is TGTGCCATTCCCACAGGGGTGCACGGCTACACCTTC. Translating gives CAIPTGVHGYTF.

The CDR3 nucleotides read TGTGCCAGCAGTTACTCGGGACTAGCGGGAAATGAGCAGTTCTTC. Amino acid sequence: CASSYSGLAGNEQFF. The rearrangement joins TRBV6-5 to TRBJ2-1; 13 nucleotides align to TRBD2. The germline V gene encodes CDR1 MNHEY and CDR2 SVGAGI. This CDR3 is built from 15 residues. With V trimmed by 0 bases and J by 7 bases, 0 bases remained unmatched.